Sequencing of this TCR beta chain was carried out in a study of Tregs in tolerant kidney transplant recipients (dated by TCRdb to about 2019). Looking at the study overall: The transplants used related donors with nonmyeloablative bone marrow transplantation, and mixed chimerism in the human trials was transient. TCRbeta sequencing was used in the study to identify donor-specific regulatory T cells before combined kidney and bone marrow transplantation, and the identified cells were then tracked after transplant.

Genomic DNA was extracted from sorted cells with the QIAGEN DNeasy Blood and Tissue Kit for TCRbeta CDR3 sequencing. High-throughput TCRbeta CDR3 sequencing was carried out commercially through immunoSEQ, with PCR amplification with bias correction and internal controls included. Per the authors' processing: Unique productive TCRbeta sequences were defined by CDR3 nucleotide sequence where primers matched, and otherwise by CDR3 amino acid sequence together with Vbeta and Jbeta genes. Sorting error was corrected by removing sequences shared between sorted populations at a frequency ratio of 2:1 or less, and the remaining shared sequences were assigned to the higher population. Sequences were defined as donor-reactive when expanded at least 5-fold in CFSE-low cells versus unstimulated cells and present at a frequency of at least 0.01% in CFSE-low cells. Jensen-Shannon divergence calculated on the top 100 TCRbeta sequences ranked by frequency was used to measure repertoire divergence. For samples with multiple sequencing runs, sorting error was corrected separately for each run before the runs were pooled. TCRdb took over this immuneACCESS table, retaining in-frame rearrangements with V and J assigned. Such tables are incomplete; in checked studies, under half of the missing clones stem from an unresolved V gene, and the remainder is unexplained. The DNA gave D and trimming, while V, J and clone size come from that table. This sample comprises about 94,000 clones, approximately 93% of them detected only once. 0.46% of the sample comes from the top ten.

CDR1 and CDR2 were assigned from the germline V gene as SGDLS and YYNGEE. From cysteine to phenylalanine, the CDR3 is 16 amino acids long. Only the CDR3 DNA is retained, 48 bases long and in frame from the first base. Trimming leaves V shorter by 0 bases and J shorter by 5 bases, with the junction holding 9 bases beyond the gene matches. The study at large found these results: The most biologically relevant and donor-specific TCRbeta repertoire appeared to be identified by expanding Tregs with activated donor B cells. The study was limited by small patient numbers, and the findings need validation in larger populations and under other immunosuppression protocols. For some patients the PCR primers changed over time, which made it impossible to compare the samples from those patients at the nucleotide level. Biological reproducibility was not directly assessed, although technical replication error appeared to be minimal. Donor-specific Treg expansion was found to exceed global Treg expansion in tolerant patients, suggesting antigen-driven rather than nonspecific expansion.

This clone was recorded once. Its specific antigen is unknown. Within one base of it there is no much larger clone, and no base qualities were kept. This specimen's time point label, interpreted: blood sample drawn before combined kidney and bone marrow transplant. Unstimulated Tregs (CD4+CD25+CD127-), CD4+ non-Tregs (CD4+CD25-), CD4 and CD8 cells were FACS-sorted from thawed PBMCs. The patients were several recipients of combined kidney and bone marrow transplants from the ITN036ST trial, and samples were available only from these trial subjects. Healthy control blood was processed to PBMCs by Ficoll density gradient and cryopreserved, and patient PBMCs were collected before and after transplant.

Sequences were derived from CD4+ T cells from blood, sampled before the transplant. Recombination linked TRBV9 to TRBJ2-5; 8 bases in between match TRBD2. The TCR sequence derives from a human donor who received a combined kidney and bone marrow transplant. The sequenced DNA is TGTGCCAGCAGCGTAGCGGGAGGACTAGCACAGGAGACCCAGTACTTC. This encodes CASSVAGGLAQETQYF.